The clone carrying this TCR beta chain was seen a handful of times. The antigen is unknown. A single record per CDR3 protein comes from TCRdb applying MiXCR to the RT-PCR reads. The sample lists approximately 570,000 distinct CDR3 sequences; 6.5% to 8% were seen once. Germline V CDR1 and CDR2: SGHAT, FQDESV (reference sequence). The V gene lost 5 bases and the J gene lost 0 bases, with 20 bases spanning the gap. The CDR3 sequence is 18 residues long. The entry originates in a study of response to subunit inactivated influenza vaccine. Findings and limits, study-wide: A suggestion made by the authors is that each seasonal influenza vaccination recruits few new T cells.

This sequence was found in a man aged 50 to 69 who received an inactivated influenza vaccine. The sample here was PBMCs from blood, taken 23 months after vaccination. This chain connects TRBV11-1 to TRBJ2-4; D call uncertain. In DNA form, the CDR3 reads TGTGCCAGCAGCCCGGGTGGCCAAAGGAATCTAGCCAAAAACATTCAGTACTTC. Protein: CASSPGGQRNLAKNIQYF. The full variable domain, with the rest looked up from reference TRBV11-1 and TRBJ2-4, is EAEVAQSPRYKITEKSQAVAFWCDPISGHATLYWYRQILGQGPELLVQFQDESVVDDSQLPKDRFSAERLKGVDSTLKIQPAELGDSAMYLCASSPGGQRNLAKNIQYFGAGTRLSVL.